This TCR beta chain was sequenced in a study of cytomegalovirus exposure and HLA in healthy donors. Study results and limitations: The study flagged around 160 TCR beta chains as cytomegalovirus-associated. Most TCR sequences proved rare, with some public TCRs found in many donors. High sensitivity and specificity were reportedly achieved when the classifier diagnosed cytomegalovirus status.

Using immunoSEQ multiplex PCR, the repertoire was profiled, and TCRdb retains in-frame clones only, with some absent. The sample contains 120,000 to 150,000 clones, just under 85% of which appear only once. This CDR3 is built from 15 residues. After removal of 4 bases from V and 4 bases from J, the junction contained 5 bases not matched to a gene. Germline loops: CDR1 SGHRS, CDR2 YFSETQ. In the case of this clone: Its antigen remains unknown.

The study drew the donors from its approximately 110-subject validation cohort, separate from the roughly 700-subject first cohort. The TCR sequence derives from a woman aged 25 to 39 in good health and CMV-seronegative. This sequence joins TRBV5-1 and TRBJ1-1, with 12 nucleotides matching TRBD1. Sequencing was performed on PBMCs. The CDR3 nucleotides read TGCGCCAGCAGCGGGACAGGGGGCTCGGGCACTGAAGCTTTCTTT. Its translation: CASSGTGGSGTEAFF.